The 5 T cell receptor beta chains in this list originate from one sample, sequenced in a study of cytomegalovirus exposure and HLA in healthy donors. The protocol was immunoSEQ multiplex PCR, while the TCRdb copy is restricted to in-frame clones and leaves out a portion. This table has 50,000 to 70,000 clones, 85% to 95% appearing once. Sequencing input: PBMCs. These receptors all come from a woman younger than 35 in good health and CMV-seropositive.

This CDR3 reads CASSSYRGGLGEQFF. The DNA for the CDR3 is TGTGCCAGCAGTTCATACCGGGGGGGGCTGGGTGAGCAGTTCTTC. The rearrangement links TRBV28 to TRBJ2-1, with 8 bases fitting TRBD2. The CDR3 runs 15 residues. Germline CDR1 reads MDHEN; CDR2 reads SYDVKM. Trimming removed 4 bases from V and 9 bases from J; junction bases left unmatched: 11. Supplemented by reference TRBV28 and TRBJ2-1, the full variable domain reads DVKVTQSSRYLVKRTGEKVFLECVQDMDHENMFWYRQDPGLGLRLIYFSYDVKMKEKGDIPEGYSVSREKKERFSLILESASTNQTSMYLCASSSYRGGLGEQFFGPGTRLTVL.

The rearrangement joins TRBV5-1 to TRBJ2-3, with 8 bases identical to TRBD2. The CDR3 spans 18 residues. Germline lookup yields CDR1 SGHRS and CDR2 YFSETQ. V shed 1 base, J shed 6 bases, and the junction held 16 bases outside the gene matches. Here the CDR3 reads CASSLQQSGSRVLDTQYF. The CDR3 region has the DNA TGCGCCAGCAGCTTGCAACAAAGCGGGAGTAGGGTGTTGGATACGCAGTATTTT.

The chain couples TRBV13 to TRBJ2-7, with D possibly matching TRBD1 (6 bases). The CDR3 consists of 15 residues. The germline V gene encodes CDR1 PRHDT and CDR2 FYEKMQ (reference sequence). The V end was cut by 6 bases, the J end by 0 bases, with 15 bases between. The CDR3 protein is CASRPTGSFSYEQYF. CDR3 DNA: TGTGCCAGCAGACCCACAGGGTCCTTCTCCTACGAGCAGTACTTC.

V gene TRBV6-5 combines with J gene TRBJ2-7, with a possible D match to TRBD1 (6 bases). The CDR3 runs 15 residues. Germline V gene data show CDR1 as MNHEY and CDR2 as SVGAGI. V was cut by 1 base and J by 2 bases, with 12 bases left in between. The CDR3 region has the DNA TGTGCCAGCAGTTACTTCGACGAGGGGGCCTACGAGCAGTACTTC. It codes for CASSYFDEGAYEQYF.

This clone was seen a few times. This chain connects TRBV15 to TRBJ1-5; D gene ambiguous. V was trimmed by 4 bases and J by 1 base, leaving 8 bases between them. CDR1 is LNHNV, CDR2 YYDKDF, per germline (reference sequence). CDR3 length: 14 amino acids. CDR3 amino acids: CATSTVRSNQPQHF. The CDR3 nucleotides are TGTGCCACCAGCACGGTTAGAAGCAATCAGCCCCAGCATTTT.